Each of the 21 T cell receptor beta chains below was sequenced from the same sample in a study of PD-1 blockade in classical Hodgkin lymphoma. Each of the patients experienced relapse following autologous stem cell transplantation, and their brentuximab vedotin exposure differed. Negative selection with magnetic separation was used to purify CD4+ T cells from thawed PBMCs. Sequencing used immunoSEQ multiplex PCR; TCRdb keeps in-frame clones, though not all of them. The sample records approximately 30,000 clones, 60% to 85% being singletons. The sample was CD4+ T cells from blood, taken at baseline. Receptors were obtained from a human donor with classical Hodgkin lymphoma.

This rearrangement joins TRBV5-6 to TRBJ2-3; unclear D gene. The germline V and J ends were trimmed by 0 bases and 1 base, with 12 bases remaining between them. CDR1 is SGHDT and CDR2 is YYEEEE in the germline V gene. The CDR3 is 16 amino acids. This CDR3 is CASSLVRLFGTDTQYF. DNA for the CDR3: TGTGCCAGCAGCTTGGTTAGGCTTTTTGGCACAGATACGCAGTATTTT.

This rearrangement joins TRBV5-4 to TRBJ1-1, with no clear D. Germline V lookup: CDR1 SGHNT, CDR2 YYREEE (reference sequence). CDR3 size: 13 residues. V dropped 5 bases and J dropped 1 base, with 9 bases sitting between them. The CDR3 reads CASSSWQNTEAFF. The CDR3 coding sequence is TGTGCCAGCAGTTCCTGGCAGAACACTGAAGCTTTCTTT.

In this sample, this clone turned up once. V gene TRBV6-1 combines with J gene TRBJ1-2, with a tentative D call TRBD1 (5 bases). The CDR3 is 19 amino acids. Germline V gene data show CDR1 as MNHNS and CDR2 as SASEGT. Trimming took off 3 bases at V and 5 bases at J, with 28 bases between the two ends. Here the CDR3 DNA reads TGTGCCAGCAGTGATATCGGGGGATTGGATGACCCGGAGGAATATGGCTACACCTTC. Protein product: CASSDIGGLDDPEEYGYTF.

The chain employs TRBV28 and TRBJ1-1; D possibly corresponds to TRBD1 (5 bases). V lost 9 bases and J lost 1, with 12 bases in between. The CDR3 is made up of 13 amino acids. The germline V gene encodes CDR1 MDHEN and CDR2 SYDVKM. The CDR3 coding sequence is TGTGCCAGTACCTATGACAGGAACACTGAAGCTTTCTTT. This translates into CASTYDRNTEAFF.

A word on this clone: This sample includes further DNA sequences coding for the same CDR3. V is TRBV5-4 and J is TRBJ1-2, with TRBD1 as a possible D gene (6 bases). Between the trimmed V and J ends, which lost 5 bases and 3 bases, there was a span of 17 bases. This CDR3 comprises 15 residues. Germline V gene data show CDR1 as SGHNT and CDR2 as YYREEE (reference sequence). This chain's CDR3 is CASRRENRAYYGYTF. The CDR3 DNA sequence: TGTGCCAGCAGAAGGGAAAACAGGGCTTACTATGGCTACACCTTC.

The chain recombines TRBV27 with TRBJ1-1, with 10 nucleotides matching TRBD1. J was trimmed by 1 base and V by 4 bases; bases with no gene match: 6. There are 16 residues in the CDR3. Germline V gives CDR1 MNHEY, CDR2 SMNVEV (reference sequence). The CDR3 DNA is TGTGCCAGCAGTTGGGACAGGGGCGGAAGGAACACTGAAGCTTTCTTT. This sequence encodes CASSWDRGGRNTEAFF.

The chain is built from TRBV7-8 and TRBJ1-5; 7 nucleotides line up with TRBD1. The CDR3 length is 16 residues. V was pared by 4 bases and J by 4 bases, with 10 bases of the junction left unmatched. Germline CDR1 and CDR2: SGHVS and FQNEAQ. CDR3 in amino acids: CASSSLRGTVNQPQHF. The CDR3 coding sequence is TGTGCCAGCAGCTCCCTCCGTGGGACAGTAAATCAGCCCCAGCATTTT.

This chain connects TRBV6-6 to TRBJ1-1, with 8 bases matching TRBD1. Germline V gene data show CDR1 as MNHNY and CDR2 as SVGAGI (reference sequence). Trimming at V came to 2 bases and at J to 3 bases, leaving 2 bases not matched to a gene. This CDR3 has 14 residues. CDR3 sequence (DNA): TGTGCCAGCAGTTACGCGGACAGGGACACTGAAGCTTTCTTT. Its protein product is CASSYADRDTEAFF.

This clone was seen once. V is TRBV15 and J is TRBJ2-7, with D possibly TRBD2 on 7 matching bases. The CDR3 runs 15 residues. Trimming cost V 1 base and J 1 base, with 11 bases left between them. Germline-derived CDR1 and CDR2 are LNHNV and YYDKDF (reference sequence). The CDR3 DNA sequence: TGTGCCACCAGCAGAGGGGGGGGGCTTTCCTACGAGCAGTACTTC. Encoded protein: CATSRGGGLSYEQYF.

This chain connects TRBV29-1 to TRBJ1-5; D possibly corresponds to TRBD1 (6 bases). The CDR3 sequence is 13 residues long. Trimming removed 5 bases from V and 3 bases from J, with 11 bases in between. The germline V gene encodes CDR1 SQVTM and CDR2 ANQGSEA. The CDR3 reads CSVTDSHNQPQHF. CDR3 bases: TGCAGCGTTACGGACAGCCACAATCAGCCCCAGCATTTT.

The chain employs TRBV28 and TRBJ2-7, with D tentatively TRBD1 (6 bases). V lost 5 bases and J lost 11, with 22 bases in between. The length of the CDR3 is 14 residues. The germline V gene has CDR1 MDHEN and CDR2 SYDVKM. Here the CDR3 DNA reads TGTGCCAGCAGTCGAGTGGACAGTGCTGGTGGTGAGTACTTC. This codes for CASSRVDSAGGEYF.

The rearrangement joins TRBV7-8 to TRBJ1-5; D remains unclear. V was clipped by 2 bases and J by 2 bases, with 13 bases between them. The CDR3 has 16 residues. Germline assignment: CDR1 SGHVS and CDR2 FQNEAQ. The CDR3 bases are TGTGCCAGCAGCTTAAACCGCGTTTCCGGCAATCAGCCCCAGCATTTT. Protein product: CASSLNRVSGNQPQHF.

This clone was detected only a few times. The V gene is TRBV21-1, the J gene TRBJ1-1; the tabulated D call, TRBD1, remains unverified against the DNA. TRBV21-1 is recorded as a pseudogene. CDR3 size: 13 residues. This chain's CDR3 is CASTYPRSTEAFF. The DNA for the CDR3 is TGTGCCAGCACCTATCCCAGGTCCACTGAAGCTTTCTTT.

The chain combines TRBV7-6 with TRBJ1-1, with D possibly being TRBD1 (6 bases). This CDR3 comprises 13 residues. With 4 bases removed from V and 1 base from J, the gap between germline ends came to 7 bases. CDR1 SGHVS and CDR2 FNYEAQ come from the germline V gene. The CDR3 DNA reads TGTGCCAGCAGCTCACAGGGGAACACTGAAGCTTTCTTT. Amino acids: CASSSQGNTEAFF.

The V call is TRBV7-9, the J call TRBJ2-7; 7 bases are shared with TRBD2. This CDR3 is 12 amino acids long. V was pared by 7 bases and J by 6 bases, with 6 bases of the junction left unmatched. The germline V gene has CDR1 SEHNR and CDR2 FQNEAQ (reference sequence). Written as DNA, the CDR3 is TGTGCCAGCACGCGGGGGAGGGCCGAGCAGTACTTC. It specifies CASTRGRAEQYF.

This clone was seen a few times. The chain joins TRBV7-8 to TRBJ2-3; the D is unclear. Germline CDR1 SGHVS, CDR2 FQNEAQ. V lost 5 bases to trimming and J lost 10 bases, with 10 bases between them. CDR3 length equals 11 residues. The CDR3 spells CASSTTAPQYF. DNA of the CDR3: TGTGCCAGCAGCACCACCGCCCCGCAGTATTTT.

This clone was observed a few times. The V and J genes are TRBV30 and TRBJ2-7, with D perhaps matching TRBD1 or TRBD2 (5 bases each). CDR1 and CDR2 from the germline V gene are GTSNPN and SVGIG (reference sequence). Trimming took 4 bases from V and 4 from J, leaving 11 bases between them. CDR3 length: 12 amino acids. Here the CDR3 reads CAWTRGTYEQYF. The CDR3 DNA sequence: TGTGCCTGGACCCGGGGCACTTACGAGCAGTACTTC.

The J gene is TRBJ1-1, the V gene TRBV30, with TRBD1 identical over 7 bases. Germline V gene lookup returns CDR1 GTSNPN and CDR2 SVGIG (reference sequence). Trimming removed 5 bases from V and 4 bases from J; junction bases left unmatched: 4. The CDR3 runs to 12 residues. The CDR3 loop reads CAWADRATEAFF. In DNA, the CDR3 is TGTGCCTGGGCCGACAGGGCCACTGAAGCTTTCTTT. The entire variable domain, with the rest obtained from reference TRBV30 and TRBJ1-1, is as follows: SQTIHQWPATLVQPVGSPLSLECTVEGTSNPNLYWYRQAAGRGLQLLFYSVGIGQISSEVPQNLSASRPQDRQFILSSKKLLLSDSGFYLCAWADRATEAFFGQGTRLTVV.

This clone showed up just once. The J gene is TRBJ2-2, the V gene TRBV9, with D possibly TRBD2 on 7 matching bases. Germline V gene data show CDR1 as SGDLS and CDR2 as YYNGEE. Trimming removed 0 bases from V and 4 bases from J, with 13 bases in between. The length of the CDR3 is 16 residues. CDR3 loop: CASSVDGGLGTGELFF. In nucleotides, the CDR3 is TGTGCCAGCAGCGTAGACGGGGGGCTCGGCACCGGGGAGCTGTTTTTT.

The chain is built from TRBV19 and TRBJ1-1; D gene unclear. The germline gives CDR1 LNHDA, CDR2 SQIVND (reference sequence). This CDR3 contains 13 residues. V dropped 4 bases and J dropped 7 bases, with 13 bases sitting between them. This chain's CDR3 is CASSTRTVYEAFF. CDR3 nucleotide sequence: TGTGCCAGTAGTACCCGGACGGTTTATGAAGCTTTCTTT.

This clone was observed a few times. The chain couples TRBV3-2 to TRBJ1-1. TRBV3-2 is reported as a pseudogene. This CDR3 is built from 9 residues. This CDR3 is CAPQREAFF. CDR3 sequence (DNA): TGTGCCCCGCAGAGAGAAGCTTTCTTT.